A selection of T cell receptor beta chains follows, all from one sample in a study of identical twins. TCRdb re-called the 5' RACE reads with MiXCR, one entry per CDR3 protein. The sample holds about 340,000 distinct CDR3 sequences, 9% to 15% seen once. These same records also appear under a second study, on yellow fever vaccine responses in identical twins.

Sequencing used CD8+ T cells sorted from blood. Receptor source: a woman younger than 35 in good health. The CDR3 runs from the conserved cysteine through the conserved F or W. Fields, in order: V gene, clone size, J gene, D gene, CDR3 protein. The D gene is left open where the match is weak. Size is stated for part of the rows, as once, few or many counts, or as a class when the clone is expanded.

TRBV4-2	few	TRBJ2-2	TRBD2	CASSLILDFGTSGRGTGELFF
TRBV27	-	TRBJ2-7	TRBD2	CATQLAGGSYEQYF
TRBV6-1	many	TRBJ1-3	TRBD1	CASSEATGGGNTIYF
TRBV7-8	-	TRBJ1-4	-	CASSQEYSSGEKLFF
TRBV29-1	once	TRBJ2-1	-	CSGGWGPMNEQFF
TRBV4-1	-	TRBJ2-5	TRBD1	CASSGTGGRETQYF
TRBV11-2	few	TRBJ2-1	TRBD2	CASSLGSGGGDEQFF
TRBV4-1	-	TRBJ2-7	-	CASSLGSVGSYEQYF
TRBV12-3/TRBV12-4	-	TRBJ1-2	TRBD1	CASSRQGSDGYTF
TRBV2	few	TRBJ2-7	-	CASSDGSGTYEQYF
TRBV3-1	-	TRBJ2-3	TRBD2	CASSQDSGLAKDTQYF
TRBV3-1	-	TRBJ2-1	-	CASTLGGGGSYNEQFF
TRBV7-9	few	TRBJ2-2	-	CASSAKPGLSTGELFF
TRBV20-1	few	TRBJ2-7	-	CSARDGEGLEYEQYF
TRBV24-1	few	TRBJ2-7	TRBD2	CATSDWTSGSSTEQYF
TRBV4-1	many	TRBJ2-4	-	CASSRNLRDGLFLQYF
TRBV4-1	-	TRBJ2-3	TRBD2	CASSQWPKRGTLSTDTQYF
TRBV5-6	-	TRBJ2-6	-	CASSPFVRRGPSGANVLTF
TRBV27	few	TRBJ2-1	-	CASSLRRASAYNEQFF
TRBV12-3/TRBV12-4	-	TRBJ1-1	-	CASSFWGRAEAFF
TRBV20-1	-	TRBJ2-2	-	CSARGGVSDTGELFF
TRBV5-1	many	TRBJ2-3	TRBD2	CASSLVLAGGPDTQYF
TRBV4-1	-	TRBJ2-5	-	CASSQLLAEGTQYF
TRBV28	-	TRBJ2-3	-	CASSSPTGTQYF
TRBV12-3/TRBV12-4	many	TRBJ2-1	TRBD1	CASSPTGVYNEQFF
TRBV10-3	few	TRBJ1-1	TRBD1	CATTGGGTEAFF
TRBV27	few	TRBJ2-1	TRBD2	CASSPAAGVSGEQFF
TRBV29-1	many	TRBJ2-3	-	CSVEGGGGSTDTQYF
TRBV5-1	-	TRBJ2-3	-	CASNLLGHTDTQYF
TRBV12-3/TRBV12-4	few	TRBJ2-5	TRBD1	CASSLGTGIGETQYF
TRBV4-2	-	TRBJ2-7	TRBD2	CASSQDHAGVGEQYF
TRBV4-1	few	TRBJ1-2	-	CASSQDWVGGNGYTF
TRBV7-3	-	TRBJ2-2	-	CASRPSTGELFF
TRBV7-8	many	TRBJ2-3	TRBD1	CASSLRDRGLADTQYF
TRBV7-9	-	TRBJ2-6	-	CASSPPTGINVLTF
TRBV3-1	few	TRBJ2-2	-	CASSQEEIGTNTGELFF
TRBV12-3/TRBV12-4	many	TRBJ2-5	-	CASSPEGETQYF
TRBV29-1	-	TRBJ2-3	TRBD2	CSLTSGDTDTQYF
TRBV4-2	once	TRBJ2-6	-	CASSQKPFGTHGANVLTF
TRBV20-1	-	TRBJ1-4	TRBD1	CSARDLQGATNEKLFF
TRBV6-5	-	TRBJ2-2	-	CASGEGSGELFF
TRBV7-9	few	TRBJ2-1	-	CASSLGGETNEQFF
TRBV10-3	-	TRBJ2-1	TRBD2	CAISDYGLAANNEQFF
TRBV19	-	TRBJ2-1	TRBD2	CATKTSGSSYNEQFF
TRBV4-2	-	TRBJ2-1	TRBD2	CASSHEREVTYNEQFF
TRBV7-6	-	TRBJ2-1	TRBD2	CASSRTSGGMDEQFF
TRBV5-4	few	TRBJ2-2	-	CASSLGGSNTGELFF
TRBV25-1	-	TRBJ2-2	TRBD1	CASSGQYRGRETGELFF
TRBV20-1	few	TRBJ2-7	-	CSAAMDIAADEYF
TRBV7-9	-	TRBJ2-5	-	CASSYPEGAGETQYF
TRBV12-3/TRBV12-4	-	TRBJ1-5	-	CASLGGTPRDQPQHF
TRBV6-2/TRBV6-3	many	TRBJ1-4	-	CASSYVERGPNEKLFF
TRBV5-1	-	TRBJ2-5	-	CASSLVGGIQETQYF
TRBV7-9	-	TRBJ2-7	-	CASSLSAGNYEQYF